What follows describes a single T cell receptor beta chain. A quantity of about 0.5 to 1 ug RNA underwent reverse transcription using random hexamers. TCRdb itself ran the immunoSEQ multiplex PCR reads through MiXCR, one entry per CDR3 protein. The table records roughly 84,000 distinct CDR3 sequences, approximately 96% of them present only once. V lost 4 bases and J lost 9; bases outside the gene matches: 7. Per the germline V gene, CDR1 is DFQATT and CDR2 is SNEGSKA (reference sequence). This CDR3 comprises 14 residues. The data derive from a study of CD8 T cells in Susac syndrome. The clonotype originates from a human donor with Susac syndrome. The sample consisted of CD8+ T cells from PBMCs. This rearrangement joins TRBV20-1 to TRBJ2-1; 12 nucleotides align to TRBD2. CDR3 sequence: CSATLAGGAVEQFF. CDR3 bases: TGCAGTGCTACTCTAGCGGGAGGGGCAGTTGAGCAGTTCTTC.